This is a list of T cell receptor beta chains from one sample in a study of T cell changes during pregnancy in multiple sclerosis. Libraries were prepared by immunoSEQ multiplex PCR; TCRdb keeps only in-frame clonotypes and omits some of them. The sample contains fewer than 65,000 clones, roughly nine tenths of which appear only once. Sample: peripheral blood, taken after pregnancy. These receptors were collected from a female donor in good health, enrolled as a control in a pregnancy study. Both conserved end residues are part of each CDR3. The order of the fields is J gene, clone size, D gene, V gene, CDR3 DNA, CDR3 protein. The D gene is left open where the match is weak. Clone size, where shown, is once, few, many, or a class for clones that have expanded.

TRBJ1-2,.,.,TRBV6-6,TGTGCCAGCAGTCCTGCCGGCGGAACCTATGGCTACACCTTC,CASSPAGGTYGYTF
TRBJ1-1,.,.,TRBV30,TGTGCAGTAACCCCCGGGAACACTGAAGCTTTCTTT,CAVTPGNTEAFF
TRBJ2-7,.,TRBD1,TRBV7-3,TGTGCCAGCAGCTTAATTAGGGGGCGCGTCCCCCCTCACGAGCAGTACTTC,CASSLIRGRVPPHEQYF
TRBJ2-7,.,TRBD2,TRBV9,TGTGCCAGCAGCACCCGGGACTACAATTACGAGCAGTACTTC,CASSTRDYNYEQYF
TRBJ1-5,.,.,TRBV7-2,TGTGCCAGCAGCCCAGGGGTCCCAAATCAGCCCCAGCATTTT,CASSPGVPNQPQHF
TRBJ2-1,.,.,TRBV29-1,TGCAGCGTTGTTGGCCCTAGCGACGGAAGCTCCTACAATGAGCAGTTCTTC,CSVVGPSDGSSYNEQFF
TRBJ1-3,.,.,TRBV7-2,TGTGCCAGCAGCTTAACGACAGGCGCTAGCTCTGGAAACACCATATATTTT,CASSLTTGASSGNTIYF
TRBJ1-5,.,TRBD1,TRBV5-5,TGTGCCAGCAGCTTACACTCAGGGGGCTCGTTCGAACGCAATCAGCCCCAGCATTTT,CASSLHSGGSFERNQPQHF
TRBJ2-1,.,TRBD2,TRBV4-3,TGCGCCAGCAGCACGAGACTAGCGGGGGGATCCAATGAGCAGTTCTTC,CASSTRLAGGSNEQFF
TRBJ2-1,.,.,TRBV20-1,TGCAGTGGGACAGAGGGGTTCGGGCAGTTCTTC,CSGTEGFGQFF
TRBJ2-3,.,TRBD2,TRBV5-1,TGCGCCAGCAGCCCCGAGTTGACGGGGGGGACAGATACGCAGTATTTT,CASSPELTGGTDTQYF
TRBJ2-5,few,TRBD2,TRBV6-1,TGTGCCAGCAGTGGACTAGCGGGGGGGCAAGAGACCCAGTACTTC,CASSGLAGGQETQYF
TRBJ2-7,once,.,TRBV27,TGTGCCAGCAGTTTGGGGACATCTGTCTACGAGCAGTACTTC,CASSLGTSVYEQYF
TRBJ2-7,.,.,TRBV6-6,TGTGCCAGCAGTTACCCCTTCCGGGGAAGCTCCTACGAGCAGTACTTC,CASSYPFRGSSYEQYF
TRBJ1-1,.,TRBD1,TRBV7-9,TGTGCCAGCAGCCTGGGGGGACAGATCGGAGCTTTCTTT,CASSLGGQIGAFF
TRBJ1-1,.,TRBD1,TRBV19,TGTGCCAGTAGGAACAGGGGCGACCGTGAAGCTTTCTTT,CASRNRGDREAFF
TRBJ1-2,.,.,TRBV19,TGTGCCAGTAGTATATCAGAGGGTGGCTACACCTTC,CASSISEGGYTF
TRBJ1-2,.,TRBD1,TRBV13,TGTGCCAGCAGCATGACAGGGAAACCCTATGGCTACACCTTC,CASSMTGKPYGYTF
TRBJ2-5,.,.,TRBV5-4,TGTGCCAGCAGCTTGCTGGCGGGTAGGGAGACCCAGTACTTC,CASSLLAGRETQYF
TRBJ1-4,.,.,TRBV10-3,TGTGCCATCAGTGTGGGTGGGCAAAATGAAAAACTGTTTTTT,CAISVGGQNEKLFF
TRBJ2-7,.,.,TRBV30,TGTGCCTGGAGTGTTTTCACGGACTCTTACGAGCAGTACTTC,CAWSVFTDSYEQYF
TRBJ2-5,.,.,TRBV7-2,TGTGCCAGCAGCCAACGAAGACAGTTCTCCCCAGAGACCCAGTACTTC,CASSQRRQFSPETQYF
TRBJ2-2,.,.,TRBV6-1,TGTGCCAGCAGTGAACCGACAATCTTTACCGCTGGGTTTTTT,CASSEPTIFTAGFF
TRBJ2-2,few,.,TRBV29-1,TGCAGCGTTGTTAGGGAGCTGTTTTTT,CSVVRELFF
TRBJ2-7,.,.,TRBV6-1,TGTGCCAGCACCCTCCGGGGAGAAGACGAGCAGTACTTC,CASTLRGEDEQYF
TRBJ1-2,.,TRBD1,TRBV27,TGTGCCAGCAGTCTCACGACAGGGTCCTATGGCTACACCTTC,CASSLTTGSYGYTF
TRBJ1-4,.,.,TRBV9,TGTGCCAGCAGCGTAGCGGAGGGAGTGAATGAAAAACTGTTTTTT,CASSVAEGVNEKLFF
TRBJ1-2,.,.,TRBV6-5,TGTGCCAGCAGGCGACAGAATAACTATGGCTACACCTTC,CASRRQNNYGYTF
TRBJ1-6,.,.,TRBV18,TGTGCCAGCTCTCGGGGAGGGGGAAATAATTCACCCCTCCACTTT,CASSRGGGNNSPLHF
TRBJ1-1,.,.,TRBV6-5,TGTGCCAGCTCCCCAGGGGTGTACACTGAAGCTTTCTTT,CASSPGVYTEAFF
TRBJ2-1,.,.,TRBV5-1,TGCGCCAGCCGCCCGTCGGCAGGTGAGCAGTTCTTC,CASRPSAGEQFF
TRBJ1-1,.,TRBD1,TRBV5-8,TGTGCCAGCACATGGACAGGGGAGCGAGGCGGTTTCTTT,CASTWTGERGGFF
TRBJ2-7,.,.,TRBV7-9,TGTGCCAGCAGCTTACTGGTCACAGCCTACGAGCAGTACTTC,CASSLLVTAYEQYF
TRBJ1-2,.,.,TRBV9,TGTGCCAGCAGCGCACAACAGGGCGCGTCCTATGGCTACACCTTC,CASSAQQGASYGYTF
TRBJ1-2,few,TRBD1,TRBV7-9,TGTGCCAGCAGTTCAACCCGGGACAGCAACTATGGCTACACCTTC,CASSSTRDSNYGYTF
TRBJ1-1,.,TRBD1,TRBV2,TGTGCCAGCAGTGAGGTCCAGGGGGCGAGCACTGAAGCTTTCTTT,CASSEVQGASTEAFF
TRBJ1-2,once,TRBD1,TRBV7-9,TGTGCCAGCAGTTCCGGGACAGAGACTTTGGGCTATGGCTACACCTTC,CASSSGTETLGYGYTF
TRBJ2-5,.,.,TRBV7-9,TGTGCCAGCAGCCCCGGGCCCACGGGGCAAGAGACCCAGTACTTC,CASSPGPTGQETQYF
TRBJ1-3,.,.,TRBV30,TGTGCCTGGAGTGTAGGGGAGGGGGCTGGAAACACCATATATTTT,CAWSVGEGAGNTIYF
TRBJ1-4,.,TRBD1,TRBV7-9,TGTGCCAGCAGCGTACAGGGGGGTGGGGAAAAACTGTTTTTT,CASSVQGGGEKLFF
TRBJ2-3,.,TRBD2,TRBV2,TGTGCCAGCAGTGGGTCTGGCGGGGGAACAGATACGCAGTATTTT,CASSGSGGGTDTQYF
TRBJ1-1,once,.,TRBV19,TGTGCCAGTAGTATAAATGGAGGGGCCGGCACTGAAGCTTTCTTT,CASSINGGAGTEAFF
TRBJ2-1,.,TRBD2,TRBV7-6,TGTGCCAGCAGCTTAGCAAATAGCGGGGGGGTCTACAATGAGCAGTTCTTC,CASSLANSGGVYNEQFF